The clone carrying this TCR beta chain occurred many times. Its antigen remains unidentified. This record comes from a study of T cells after yellow fever vaccination. Study results and limitations: Researchers noted that a small share of clonotypes showed up in both CD4 and CD8 compartments.

One entry per CDR3 protein, called by TCRdb with MiXCR from the 5' RACE reads. The repertoire holds 100,000 to 150,000 distinct CDR3 sequences, with around 9.8% as singletons. CDR1 and CDR2 from the germline V gene are LGHNA and YSLEER. V was cut by 2 bases and J by 1 base, with 11 bases left in between. This CDR3 is built from 15 residues. This specimen was CD8+ T cells sorted from PBMCs, taken on the day of the yellow fever booster vaccination. J is TRBJ1-1 and V is TRBV4-3, with D possibly TRBD1 on 5 matching bases. This receptor was obtained from a man younger than 30 who received the YFV17D yellow fever vaccine. The CDR3 loop reads CASSQSTGGNTEAFF. The CDR3 coding sequence is TGCGCCAGCAGCCAATCGACCGGGGGGAACACTGAAGCTTTCTTT.